Ten or more counts support the clone carrying this T cell receptor (beta chain). These data are taken from a study of prognosis after radiotherapy for stage I lung cancer. Two-round multiplex PCR on genomic DNA was the method by which TCR beta CDR3 was amplified. The authors ran first-round PCR with primers specific to each TRBV and TRBJ gene. TCRdb called the multiplex PCR reads again in MiXCR, with one record for every CDR3 protein. The table includes around 27,000 distinct CDR3 sequences, roughly 30% detected once. There are 16 residues in the CDR3. Germline loops: CDR1 SGDLS, CDR2 YYNGEE. The V end lost 2 bases, the J end lost 2 bases, and 11 bases lay between the germline ends.

This sequence originates from a donor over 45 with non-small cell lung cancer. Source: PBMCs, taken before or after stereotactic body radiation therapy (not recorded which). The genes are TRBV9 and TRBJ2-6, with D hard to call. The CDR3 nucleotides read TGTGCCAGCAGCGTTAGTGGGTCGACTGGGGCCAACGTCCTGACTTTC. Its protein is CASSVSGSTGANVLTF.